Described below is a single T cell receptor (beta chain) sequence and its context. Antigen unknown. Assembly of TCR beta libraries relied on iRepertoire HTBI primers together with Arm-PCR of CDR3 regions. TCRdb passed the multiplex PCR reads through MiXCR, listing each CDR3 protein once. The table lists fewer than 650,000 distinct CDR3 sequences, roughly 16% of them singletons, with about 12% in the top ten. This sample was included in a study of regulatory T cells in long-lasting Graves disease. Broader study findings: Persistent patients shared under 3,000 public clonotypes among themselves. Newly diagnosed patients shared fewer, at about a thousand.

The CDR3 totals 15 residues. V was pared by 3 bases and J by 1 base, with 11 bases between. From germline, CDR1 is LNHDA and CDR2 SQIVND (reference sequence). The time point denotes: newly diagnosed GD, antithyroid drugs for less than 3 months. PBMCs were the source of the RNA used for TCR sequencing. These sequences were also reported in another study, on T cells in Graves' hyperthyroidism and ophthalmopathy.

The material sequenced was peripheral blood mononuclear cells (PBMCs), taken at new diagnosis, from a patient treated with antithyroid drugs. The genes are TRBV19 and TRBJ2-3; D might be TRBD1 or TRBD2, each matching 5 bases. This sequence originates from a man aged 18 to 29 with Graves disease. The CDR3 reads CASSMRSGRTDTQYF. CDR3 in DNA: TGTGCCAGTAGTATGAGATCGGGACGCACAGATACGCAGTATTTT.